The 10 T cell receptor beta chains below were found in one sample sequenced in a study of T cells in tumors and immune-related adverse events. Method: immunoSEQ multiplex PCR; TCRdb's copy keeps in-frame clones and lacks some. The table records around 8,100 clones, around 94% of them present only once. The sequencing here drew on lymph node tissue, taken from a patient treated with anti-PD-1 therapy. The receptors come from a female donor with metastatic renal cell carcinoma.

In nucleotides, the CDR3 is TGCGCCAGCAGCCAAGGGGGCGAAAAACTGTTTTTT. It specifies CASSQGGEKLFF. The chain employs TRBV4-1 and TRBJ1-4; D may be TRBD1 (5 bases). The CDR3 spans 12 residues. Germline V gene sequence: CDR1 MGHRA, CDR2 YSYEKL. V was clipped by 1 base and J by 8 bases, with 5 bases between them.

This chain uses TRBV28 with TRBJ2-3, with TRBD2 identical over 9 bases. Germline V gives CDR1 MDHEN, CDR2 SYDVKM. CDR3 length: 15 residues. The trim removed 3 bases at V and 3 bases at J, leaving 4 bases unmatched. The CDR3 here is CASSFVRGGTDTQYF. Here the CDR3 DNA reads TGTGCCAGCAGTTTTGTGCGGGGGGGAACAGATACGCAGTATTTT.

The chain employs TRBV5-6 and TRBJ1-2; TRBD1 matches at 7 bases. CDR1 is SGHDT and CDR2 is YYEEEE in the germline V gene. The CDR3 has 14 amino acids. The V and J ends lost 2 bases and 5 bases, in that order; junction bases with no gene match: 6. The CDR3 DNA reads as TGTGCCAGCAGCTTTACAGGGGAAGGATATGGCTACACCTTC. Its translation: CASSFTGEGYGYTF.

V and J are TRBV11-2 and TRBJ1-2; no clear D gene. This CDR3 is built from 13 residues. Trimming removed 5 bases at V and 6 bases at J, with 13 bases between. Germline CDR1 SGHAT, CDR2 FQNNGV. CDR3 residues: CASSIARVDGYTF. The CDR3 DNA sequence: TGTGCCAGCAGCATCGCGAGGGTTGATGGCTACACCTTC.

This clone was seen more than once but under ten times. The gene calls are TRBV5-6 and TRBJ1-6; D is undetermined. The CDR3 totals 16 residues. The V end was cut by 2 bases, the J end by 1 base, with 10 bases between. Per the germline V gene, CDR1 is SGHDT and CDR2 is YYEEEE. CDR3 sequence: CASSLEGFSYNSPLHF. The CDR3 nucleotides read TGTGCCAGCAGCTTAGAGGGCTTTTCCTATAATTCACCCCTCCACTTT.

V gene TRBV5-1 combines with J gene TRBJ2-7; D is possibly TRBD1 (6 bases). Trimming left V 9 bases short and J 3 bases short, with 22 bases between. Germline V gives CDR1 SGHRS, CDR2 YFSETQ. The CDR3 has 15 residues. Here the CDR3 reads CATSYTTGSVYEQYF. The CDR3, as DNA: TGCGCCACGTCCTATACGACAGGCTCAGTCTACGAGCAGTACTTC.

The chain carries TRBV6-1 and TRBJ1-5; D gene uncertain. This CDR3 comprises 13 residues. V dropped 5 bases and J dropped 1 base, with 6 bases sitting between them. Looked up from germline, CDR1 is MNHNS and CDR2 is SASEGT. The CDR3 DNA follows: TGTGCCAGCAGTTATACAAGCAATCAGCCCCAGCATTTT. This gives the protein CASSYTSNQPQHF.

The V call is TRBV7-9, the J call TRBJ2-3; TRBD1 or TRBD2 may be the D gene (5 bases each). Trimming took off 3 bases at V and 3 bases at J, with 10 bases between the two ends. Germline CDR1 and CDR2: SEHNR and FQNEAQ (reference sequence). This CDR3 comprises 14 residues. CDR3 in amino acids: CASSFGTLTDTQYF. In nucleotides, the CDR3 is TGTGCCAGCAGCTTTGGGACCCTTACAGATACGCAGTATTTT.

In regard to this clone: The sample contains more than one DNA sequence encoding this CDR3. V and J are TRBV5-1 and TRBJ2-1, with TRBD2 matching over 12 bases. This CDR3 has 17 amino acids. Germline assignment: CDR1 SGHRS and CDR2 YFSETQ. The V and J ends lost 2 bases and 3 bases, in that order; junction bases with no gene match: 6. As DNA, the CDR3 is TGCGCCAGCAGCTTTATGGGACTAGCGGGCGTCTACAATGAGCAGTTCTTC. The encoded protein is CASSFMGLAGVYNEQFF.

CDR3 in amino acids: CSAMLWGTFNYGYTF. For the CDR3, the DNA is TGCAGCGCCATGCTGTGGGGCACTTTTAACTATGGCTACACCTTC. The chain recombines TRBV29-1 with TRBJ1-2, with D maybe TRBD1 (5 bases). Germline CDR1 is SQVTM and CDR2 is ANQGSEA. Trimming stripped 7 bases from V and 1 base from J, with 19 bases between. The CDR3 runs 15 residues.